The clone carrying this T cell receptor (beta chain) has ten or more counts. Its cognate antigen is unknown. This CDR3 has 14 amino acids. J gave up 3 bases and V 3 bases, and 4 bases lay outside the gene matches. Peripheral blood was collected from the related graft donor on the marrow donation day. Some clones are missing from TCRdb's copy, which holds only in-frame ones; the method was immunoSEQ multiplex PCR. The data show roughly 34,000 clones, with none appearing a single time. The record originates from a study of T cells after posttransplantation cyclophosphamide. Findings and limits, study-wide: Donor CD8+ memory clones often dominated recipient blood repertoires at later times. Recipient CMV seropositivity and CMV reactivation strongly tracked TRB clonality.

This chain links TRBV12-3 or TRBV12-4 with TRBJ1-1, with 7 bases fitting TRBD1. This clonotype was sampled from a woman aged 25 to 39 in good health and a related stem cell transplant donor. The sample consisted of PBMCs. The CDR3 DNA reads as TGTGCCAGCAGTTTTAGCAGGGGGTACACTGAAGCTTTCTTT. Amino acids: CASSFSRGYTEAFF.